This T cell receptor (beta chain) was observed in a study of T-cell reconstitution after alpha-beta-depleted transplantation in children. The TCRbeta library was prepared with unique molecular identifiers. A single record per CDR3 protein comes from TCRdb applying MiXCR to the PCR reads. The table records approximately 500,000 distinct CDR3 sequences, over 9.5% of them present only once. This CDR3 is built from 16 residues. Germline V lookup: CDR1 DFQATT, CDR2 SNEGSKA (reference sequence). After removal of 3 bases from V and 1 base from J, the junction contained 7 bases not matched to a gene. Ten or more counts support this clonotype.

This TCR derives from a child aged 2-15 years with inherited bone marrow failure, due to receive a stem cell transplant. The chain recombines TRBV20-1 with TRBJ2-1, with 9 bases identical to TRBD2. This specimen consisted of PBMCs, obtained before TCRalphabeta/CD19-depleted stem cell transplant. The DNA for the CDR3 is TGCAGTGCTAGTTCGCGGGAGGGCCGGTCCTACAATGAGCAGTTCTTC. It is translated as CSASSREGRSYNEQFF.